The 28 T cell receptor beta chains presented below share a single source sample, sequenced in a study of cytomegalovirus exposure and HLA in healthy donors (dated by TCRdb to about 2017). The receptor library was made with the immunoSEQ multiplex PCR assay. For the multiplex PCR, a mixture combining 60 forward primers for TCR Vbeta segments and 13 reverse primers for TCR Jbeta segments was used. TCRdb limited this immuneACCESS table to in-frame rearrangements with V and J called. A share of clones is missing; checked studies link under half to unresolved V genes, and the rest is unexplained. For this sample the table gives hundreds of thousands of clones, of which roughly 75% were detected only once. Under 2% of the sample comes from the top ten. Sequencing was performed on PBMCs. These receptors were collected from a woman aged 30 to 39 in good health and CMV-seronegative.

The chain employs TRBV7-3 and TRBJ2-1, with 8 bases matching TRBD2. This CDR3 has 17 amino acids. V dropped 1 base and J dropped 2; count of bases not matched to a gene: 7. Per germline, CDR1 SGHTA and CDR2 FQGTGA. CDR3 in DNA: TGTGCCAGCAGCTTAATAGGGGGACTAGGGACCTACAATGAGCAGTTCTTC. It codes for CASSLIGGLGTYNEQFF.

For this clone: The final CDR3 position lacks the conserved phenylalanine or tryptophan, pointing to a likely read error. The CDR3 DNA sequence: TGTGCCAGCACCGAGCTGTACCGGGGTCATCAGCCCCAGCATATT. The encoded protein is CASTELYRGHQPQHI. The rearrangement uses TRBV7-3 and TRBJ1-5; unclear D gene. Trimming took off 7 bases at V and 5 bases at J, with 18 bases between the two ends. Germline V lookup: CDR1 SGHTA, CDR2 FQGTGA. This CDR3 is built from 15 residues.

J is TRBJ2-5 and V is TRBV5-6; 8 bases align to TRBD1. V lost 4 bases to trimming and J lost 7 bases; unmatched junction nucleotides: 9. The CDR3 is made up of 14 amino acids. Germline V gene data show CDR1 as SGHDT and CDR2 as YYEEEE. CDR3 coding DNA: TGTGCCAGCAGCGTTGCAGGGGGCTTGGGGACCCAGTACTTC. Translation: CASSVAGGLGTQYF.

V is TRBV5-1 and J is TRBJ2-1, with 9 bases aligning to TRBD2. Trimming at V came to 1 base and at J to 5 bases, leaving 4 bases not matched to a gene. Per the germline V gene, CDR1 is SGHRS and CDR2 is YFSETQ. This CDR3 has 15 residues. The CDR3 region is CASSLQAGGNNEQFF. The CDR3 nucleotides are TGCGCCAGCAGCTTGCAGGCGGGGGGGAACAATGAGCAGTTCTTC.

The chain links TRBV30 to TRBJ1-4; weak D call: TRBD1 (6 bases). Germline CDR1 reads GTSNPN; CDR2 reads SVGIG (reference sequence). The CDR3 consists of 14 residues. Trimming pared 8 bases from V and 2 bases from J, leaving 15 bases between. Written as DNA, the CDR3 is TGTGCCCCTGGGAGGGGGGCCACTAATGAAAAACTGTTTTTT. Residues: CAPGRGATNEKLFF.

The chain is built from TRBV6-6 and TRBJ1-2, with unresolved D. Trimming cost V 0 bases and J 8 bases, with 10 bases left between them. Germline values: CDR1 MNHNY, CDR2 SVGAGI (reference sequence). This CDR3 has 13 amino acids. CDR3 sequence reads: CASSYSGPGGYTF. As DNA, the CDR3 is TGTGCCAGCAGTTACTCGGGCCCCGGAGGCTACACCTTC.

V and J are TRBV30 and TRBJ1-2; a weak D match, TRBD1 (6 bases). The CDR3 loop spans 14 amino acids. Trimming removed 1 base at V and 4 bases at J, with 13 bases between. CDR1 is GTSNPN, CDR2 SVGIG, per germline (reference sequence). CDR3 sequence: CAWSAQVRGYGYTF. In DNA, the CDR3 is TGTGCCTGGAGTGCACAGGTCAGGGGCTATGGCTACACCTTC.

V usage is TRBV5-1 and J usage is TRBJ1-6; tentatively, D is TRBD1 (5 bases). Germline CDR1 SGHRS, CDR2 YFSETQ. The CDR3 is made up of 16 amino acids. V was pared by 4 bases and J by 0 bases, with 11 bases between. The CDR3 sequence is CASSTGGGSYNSPLHF. The CDR3 DNA sequence: TGCGCCAGCAGCACGGGGGGGGGCTCCTATAATTCACCCCTCCACTTT.

The V gene is TRBV6-1, the J gene TRBJ1-2; D is unclear. The germline gives CDR1 MNHNS, CDR2 SASEGT. V lost 6 bases and J lost 4, with 12 bases in between. The CDR3 extends over 13 amino acids. CDR3 in amino acids: CASSPLDFYGYTF. The DNA of the CDR3 is TGTGCCAGCAGCCCCCTGGACTTCTATGGCTACACCTTC.

This clone has just one count. The chain carries TRBV5-5 and TRBJ1-2; TRBD1 matches 9 bases. CDR1 SGHKS and CDR2 YYEKEE come from the germline V gene (reference sequence). This CDR3 is built from 17 residues. With 7 bases clipped from V and 4 bases from J, the junction kept 17 bases outside the gene matches. Written as DNA, the CDR3 is TGTGCCAGCTCCCCTTTTCCGGGACAGGGAAGCGTCTATGGCTACACCTTC. It encodes CASSPFPGQGSVYGYTF.

This clone was seen a few times. The genes are TRBV9 and TRBJ2-1, with 8 bases matching TRBD2. The CDR3 totals 18 residues. After removal of 4 bases from V and 7 bases from J, the junction contained 19 bases not matched to a gene. Looked up from germline, CDR1 is SGDLS and CDR2 is YYNGEE. CDR3 bases: TGTGCCAGCAGCCACACCCGGGGGCTAGCGGGCGAGGGTAATGAGCAGTTCTTC. Its translation: CASSHTRGLAGEGNEQFF.

The chain has TRBV6-1 and TRBJ2-7; no definite D call. Germline V gene data show CDR1 as MNHNS and CDR2 as SASEGT. CDR3 size: 12 residues. The germline V and J ends were trimmed by 6 bases and 3 bases, with 9 bases remaining between them. The CDR3, as DNA: TGTGCCAGCAGGGGCGATTTCTACGAGCAGTACTTC. Translating it yields CASRGDFYEQYF.

This chain uses TRBV19 with TRBJ2-3; 7 positions match TRBD2. The CDR3 contains 11 residues. V trimming: 8 bases; J trimming: 6 bases; junction bases outside the gene matches: 2. CDR1 is LNHDA, CDR2 SQIVND, per germline (reference sequence). CDR3 protein: CASQAGDTQYF. The CDR3 nucleotides are TGTGCCAGTCAAGCGGGGGATACGCAGTATTTT.

This chain joins TRBV18 and TRBJ1-2; tentative D call: TRBD1 (5 bases). The CDR3 has 16 amino acids. Deletions cut 4 bases from V and 2 bases from J, with 17 bases between. CDR1 is KGHSH and CDR2 is LQKENI in the germline V gene. CDR3 sequence reads: CASSQEGTPLNYGYTF. The CDR3 nucleotides are TGTGCCAGCTCACAGGAGGGGACCCCCTTGAACTATGGCTACACCTTC. The full variable domain, in which reference TRBV18 and TRBJ1-2 provide the parts outside the CDR3, is NAGVMQNPRHLVRRRGQEARLRCSPMKGHSHVYWYRQLPEEGLKFMVYLQKENIIDESGMPKERFSAEFPKEGPSILRIQQVVRGDSAAYFCASSQEGTPLNYGYTFGSGTRLTVV.

The rearrangement links TRBV4-1 to TRBJ1-5, with TRBD1 matching 10 bases. Trimming took 2 bases from V and 7 from J; bases not matched to a gene: 8. The CDR3 is 16 amino acids. Germline CDR1 MGHRA, CDR2 YSYEKL. The CDR3 region is CASSQLGTGVWQPQHF. DNA for the CDR3: TGCGCCAGCAGCCAACTGGGGACAGGGGTTTGGCAGCCCCAGCATTTT.

The CDR3 here is CASSRGQGKTEAFF. CDR3 nucleotides: TGTGCCAGCAGCCGAGGACAAGGGAAAACTGAAGCTTTCTTT. The V and J genes are TRBV6-5 and TRBJ1-1; a possible D gene is TRBD1 (5 bases). V dropped 6 bases and J dropped 5 bases, with 16 bases sitting between them. Looked up from germline, CDR1 is MNHEY and CDR2 is SVGAGI. The CDR3 length is 14 residues.

The chain joins TRBV4-2 to TRBJ1-5; D is unresolved. The length of the CDR3 is 12 residues. The V gene lost 4 bases and the J gene lost 2 bases, with 3 bases spanning the gap. Germline assignment: CDR1 LGHNA and CDR2 YNFKEQ. CDR3: CASSPGNQPQHF. CDR3 bases: TGTGCCAGCAGCCCAGGCAATCAGCCCCAGCATTTT.

The V gene is TRBV4-1, the J gene TRBJ2-7, with 12 nucleotides matching TRBD2. V shed 6 bases, J shed 1 base, and the junction held 4 bases outside the gene matches. CDR1 and CDR2 from the germline V gene are MGHRA and YSYEKL. The CDR3 has 15 residues. For the CDR3, the DNA is TGCGCCAGCAGTCGGACTAGCGGGGCGTCCTACGAGCAGTACTTC. Protein: CASSRTSGASYEQYF.

The gene calls are TRBV2 and TRBJ1-1; 9 bases agree with TRBD1. Germline V gene data show CDR1 as SNHLY and CDR2 as FYNNEI. V gave up 10 bases and J gave up 8 bases; unmatched junction bases: 11. The CDR3 has 13 amino acids. The DNA for the CDR3 is TGTGCCATGCGATCCTCCGGGACAGGGGAAGCTTTCTTT. This sequence encodes CAMRSSGTGEAFF.

V and J are TRBV5-1 and TRBJ2-5; D might be TRBD1 (5 bases). CDR3 size: 15 residues. Germline V gives CDR1 SGHRS, CDR2 YFSETQ. V lost 0 bases and J 1 base, leaving 10 bases between the germline ends. The CDR3: CASSLAQGSQETQYF. CDR3 coding DNA: TGCGCCAGCAGCTTGGCCCAGGGCAGCCAAGAGACCCAGTACTTC.

The sample holds a few counts of this clone. The V and J genes are TRBV7-3 and TRBJ2-3, with D perhaps TRBD2 (5 bases). V lost 4 bases and J lost 1, with 6 bases in between. The CDR3 has 13 amino acids. Germline assignment: CDR1 SGHTA and CDR2 FQGTGA. CDR3 region: CASSSGGTDTQYF. CDR3 DNA sequence: TGTGCCAGCAGCTCCGGGGGCACAGATACGCAGTATTTT.

In DNA form, the CDR3 reads TGTGCCAGCAGTGAAGCTCGGGGGTCGGGTGGCTACACCTTC. Its protein is CASSEARGSGGYTF. This chain uses TRBV6-1 with TRBJ1-2; the D gene is possibly TRBD1 (5 bases). This CDR3 comprises 14 residues. CDR1 is MNHNS and CDR2 is SASEGT in the germline V gene. V was trimmed by 0 bases and J by 7 bases, leaving 12 bases between them.

This clone was counted a single time. This chain links TRBV6-5 with TRBJ2-2; the match to TRBD1 covers 7 bases. V was pared by 6 bases and J by 4 bases, with 8 bases of the junction left unmatched. The CDR3 totals 15 residues. Germline loops: CDR1 MNHEY, CDR2 SVGAGI. This CDR3 reads CASSLRSGGTGELFF. CDR3 coding DNA: TGTGCCAGCAGCCTCCGCTCAGGGGGCACCGGGGAGCTGTTTTTT.

The V gene is TRBV7-8, the J gene TRBJ1-5; TRBD1 might be the D (6 bases). The germline CDR1 and CDR2 sequences are SGHVS and FQNEAQ. The CDR3 loop spans 15 amino acids. Between the trimmed V and J ends, which lost 3 bases and 4 bases, there was a span of 13 bases. The CDR3 nucleotides are TGTGCCAGCAGCTTGGGACATGGGACGAATCAGCCCCAGCATTTT. Translated, it gives CASSLGHGTNQPQHF.

This rearrangement joins TRBV21-1 to TRBJ2-7; the table names TRBD2, a call not compared with the DNA. TRBV21-1 is reported as a pseudogene. The CDR3 consists of 17 residues. The CDR3 DNA is TGTGCCAGCAGCAAAGCGCGCACTGGGACTAGATCCTACGAGCAGTACTTC. Encoded protein: CASSKARTGTRSYEQYF.

This clone has only a few counts. This chain links TRBV2 with TRBJ2-2, with D possibly TRBD1 on 7 matching bases. V gave up 11 bases and J gave up 4 bases, with 14 bases separating them. Germline values: CDR1 SNHLY, CDR2 FYNNEI. The CDR3 length is 13 residues. DNA for the CDR3: TGTGCCTCTACGGGGGACAGCACCGGGGAGCTGTTTTTT. Encoded protein: CASTGDSTGELFF.

The chain's CDR3 is CASSPGGYGYTF. The DNA of the CDR3 is TGTGCCAGCAGCCCCGGAGGGTATGGCTACACCTTC. This chain links TRBV7-8 with TRBJ1-2; D ambiguous. V shed 5 bases and J shed 5 bases, with 9 bases lying between them. The CDR3 runs 12 residues. Germline lookup yields CDR1 SGHVS and CDR2 FQNEAQ.

V and J are TRBV19 and TRBJ1-1; 8 bases fit TRBD1. CDR3 size: 14 residues. Unmatched junction bases numbered 5, after V lost 7 bases and J lost 1 base. The V gene's germline CDR1 is LNHDA and CDR2 SQIVND (reference sequence). The DNA of the CDR3 is TGTGCCAGTACCGTAACAGGGGGGAACACTGAAGCTTTCTTT. Its translation is CASTVTGGNTEAFF.